In this sample, the clone carrying this T cell receptor beta chain turned up many times. Its cognate antigen is unknown. Libraries for TCR beta were made by quantitative 5'-RACE with molecular barcodes. TCRdb re-called the 5' RACE reads with MiXCR, one entry per CDR3 protein. The sample contains a few hundred thousand distinct CDR3 sequences, less than 25% of which appear only once. The sample is drawn from a study of CD8 T cells in ankylosing spondylitis. General observations from the study: Matched ankylosing spondylitis synovial fluid reportedly showed significant enrichment of disease-linked clones. What seemed typical of ankylosing spondylitis blood was a TCR beta motif built from several highly homologous variants.

The V and J ends lost 0 bases and 2 bases, in that order; junction bases with no gene match: 14. Germline V gene lookup returns CDR1 SGHRS and CDR2 YFSETQ. The CDR3 runs to 19 residues. The rearrangement joins TRBV5-1 to TRBJ2-3; 8 nucleotides match TRBD1. The sample comprised blood, either unsorted or a sorted T cell fraction (not recorded which). This TCR was recovered from a female donor with ankylosing spondylitis or in good health (not recorded which). The CDR3 sequence is CASSLAQGAYRPFTDTQYF. The CDR3 nucleotides read TGCGCCAGCAGCTTGGCTCAGGGGGCCTACCGGCCCTTCACAGATACGCAGTATTTT.